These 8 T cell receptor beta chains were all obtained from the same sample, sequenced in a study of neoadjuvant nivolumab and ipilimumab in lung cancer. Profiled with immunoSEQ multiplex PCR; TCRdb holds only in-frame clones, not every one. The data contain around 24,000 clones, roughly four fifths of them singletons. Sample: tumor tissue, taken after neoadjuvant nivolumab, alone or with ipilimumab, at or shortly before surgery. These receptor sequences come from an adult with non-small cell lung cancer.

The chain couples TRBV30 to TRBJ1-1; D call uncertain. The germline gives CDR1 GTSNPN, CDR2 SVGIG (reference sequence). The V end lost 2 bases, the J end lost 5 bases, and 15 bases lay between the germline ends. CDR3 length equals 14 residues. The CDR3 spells CAWSRATRRTEAFF. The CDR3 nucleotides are TGTGCCTGGAGTAGGGCCACGCGGAGGACTGAAGCTTTCTTT.

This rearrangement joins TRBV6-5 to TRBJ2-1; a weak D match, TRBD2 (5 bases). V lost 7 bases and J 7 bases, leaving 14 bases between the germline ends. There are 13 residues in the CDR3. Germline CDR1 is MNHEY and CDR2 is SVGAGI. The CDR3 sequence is CASTQTSGNEQFF. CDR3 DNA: TGTGCCAGCACTCAAACTTCGGGGAATGAGCAGTTCTTC.

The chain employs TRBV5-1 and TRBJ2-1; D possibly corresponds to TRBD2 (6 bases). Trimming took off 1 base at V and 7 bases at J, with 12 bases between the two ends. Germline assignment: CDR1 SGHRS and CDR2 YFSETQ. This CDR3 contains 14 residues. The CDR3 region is CASSLLGGGNEQFF. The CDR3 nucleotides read TGCGCCAGCAGCTTGCTGGGCGGAGGGAATGAGCAGTTCTTC.

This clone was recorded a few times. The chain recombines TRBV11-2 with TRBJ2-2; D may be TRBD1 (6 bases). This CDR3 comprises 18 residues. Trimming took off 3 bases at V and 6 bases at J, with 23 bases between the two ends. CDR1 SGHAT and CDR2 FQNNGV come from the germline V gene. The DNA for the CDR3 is TGTGCCAGCAGCTTTCCCCCAACAGGGAAGGCTTTCGCCGGGGAGCTGTTTTTT. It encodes CASSFPPTGKAFAGELFF.

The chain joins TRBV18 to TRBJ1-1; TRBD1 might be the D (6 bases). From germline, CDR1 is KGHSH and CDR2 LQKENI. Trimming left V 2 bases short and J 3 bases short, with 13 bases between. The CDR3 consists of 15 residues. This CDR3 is CASSPVGAQDTEAFF. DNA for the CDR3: TGTGCCAGCTCACCAGTGGGGGCCCAGGACACTGAAGCTTTCTTT.

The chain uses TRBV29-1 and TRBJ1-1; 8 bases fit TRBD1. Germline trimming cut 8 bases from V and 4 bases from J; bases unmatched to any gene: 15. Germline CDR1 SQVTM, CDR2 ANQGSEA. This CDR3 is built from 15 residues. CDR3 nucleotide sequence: TGCAGCCCTACCCCTGCAGGGGGCATCGGCACTGAAGCTTTCTTT. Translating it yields CSPTPAGGIGTEAFF.

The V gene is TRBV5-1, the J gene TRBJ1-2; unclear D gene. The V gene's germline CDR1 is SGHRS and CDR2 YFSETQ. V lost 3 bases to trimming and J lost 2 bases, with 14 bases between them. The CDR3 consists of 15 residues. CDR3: CASSSSGGQNYGYTF. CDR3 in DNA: TGCGCCAGCAGCTCGTCCGGTGGGCAGAACTATGGCTACACCTTC.

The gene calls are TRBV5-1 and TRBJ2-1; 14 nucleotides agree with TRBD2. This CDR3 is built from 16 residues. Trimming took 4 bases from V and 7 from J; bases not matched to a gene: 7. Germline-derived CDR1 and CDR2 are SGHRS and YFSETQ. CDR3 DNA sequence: TGCGCCAGCAGCACCCAAGGGACTAGCGGGAGAAATGAGCAGTTCTTC. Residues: CASSTQGTSGRNEQFF.